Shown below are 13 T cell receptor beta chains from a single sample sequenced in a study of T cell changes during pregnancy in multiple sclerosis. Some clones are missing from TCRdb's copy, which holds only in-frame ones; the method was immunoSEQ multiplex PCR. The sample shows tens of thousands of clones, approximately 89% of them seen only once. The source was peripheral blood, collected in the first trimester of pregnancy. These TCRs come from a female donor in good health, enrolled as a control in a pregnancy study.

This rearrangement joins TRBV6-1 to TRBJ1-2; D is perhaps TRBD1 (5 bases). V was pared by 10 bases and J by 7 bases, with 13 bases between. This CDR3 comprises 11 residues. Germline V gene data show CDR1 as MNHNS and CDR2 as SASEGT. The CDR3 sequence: CAISGKGGYTF. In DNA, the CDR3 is TGTGCCATCTCAGGGAAAGGTGGCTACACCTTC.

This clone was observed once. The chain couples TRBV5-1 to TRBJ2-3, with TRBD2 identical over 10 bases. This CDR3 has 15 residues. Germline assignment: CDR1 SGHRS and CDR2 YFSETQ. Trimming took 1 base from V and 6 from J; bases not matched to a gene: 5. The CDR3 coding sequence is TGCGCCAGCAGCTTGCAAGCGGGGGGGCAGGATACGCAGTATTTT. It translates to CASSLQAGGQDTQYF.

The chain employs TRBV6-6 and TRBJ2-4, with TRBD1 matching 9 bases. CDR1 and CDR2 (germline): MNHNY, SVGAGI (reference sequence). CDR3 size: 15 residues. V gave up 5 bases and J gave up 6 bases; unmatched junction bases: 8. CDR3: CASSPSGTGINIQYF. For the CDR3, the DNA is TGTGCCAGCAGTCCCTCCGGGACAGGGATAAACATTCAGTACTTC.

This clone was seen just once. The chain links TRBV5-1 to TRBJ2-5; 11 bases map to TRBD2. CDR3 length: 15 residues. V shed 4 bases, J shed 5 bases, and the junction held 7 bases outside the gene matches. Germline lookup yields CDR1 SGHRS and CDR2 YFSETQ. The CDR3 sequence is CASSDSGGARETQYF. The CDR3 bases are TGCGCCAGCAGCGATAGCGGGGGGGCCCGTGAGACCCAGTACTTC. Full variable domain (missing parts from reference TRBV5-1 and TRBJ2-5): KAGVTQTPRYLIKTRGQQVTLSCSPISGHRSVSWYQQTPGQGLQFLFEYFSETQRNKGNFPGRFSGRQFSNSRSEMNVSTLELGDSALYLCASSDSGGARETQYFGPGTRLLVL.

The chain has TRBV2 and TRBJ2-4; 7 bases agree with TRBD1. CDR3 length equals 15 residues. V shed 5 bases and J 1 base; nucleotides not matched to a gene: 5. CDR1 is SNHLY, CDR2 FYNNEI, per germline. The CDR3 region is CASSTTGEAKNIQYF. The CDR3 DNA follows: TGTGCCAGCAGTACAACAGGGGAGGCCAAAAACATTCAGTACTTC.

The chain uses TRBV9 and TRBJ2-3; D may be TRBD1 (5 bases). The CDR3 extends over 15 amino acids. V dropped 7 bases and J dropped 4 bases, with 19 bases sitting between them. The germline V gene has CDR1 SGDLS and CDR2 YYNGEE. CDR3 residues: CASDLVQGGADTQYF. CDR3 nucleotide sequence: TGTGCCAGCGATTTAGTCCAGGGTGGAGCAGATACGCAGTATTTT.

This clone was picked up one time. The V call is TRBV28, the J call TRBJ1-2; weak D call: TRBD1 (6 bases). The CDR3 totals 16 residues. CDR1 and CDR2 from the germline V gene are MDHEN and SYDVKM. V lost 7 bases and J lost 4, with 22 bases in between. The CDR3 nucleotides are TGTGCCAGCAAACCGATATTGGGGGCCGGAGGCTATGGCTACACCTTC. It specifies CASKPILGAGGYGYTF.

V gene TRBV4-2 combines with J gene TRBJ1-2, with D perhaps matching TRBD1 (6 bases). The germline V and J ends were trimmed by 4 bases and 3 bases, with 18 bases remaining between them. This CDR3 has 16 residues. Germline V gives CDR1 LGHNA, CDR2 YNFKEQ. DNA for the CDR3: TGTGCCAGCAGCCCGACTACAGGGCCCGTAGACTATGGCTACACCTTC. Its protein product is CASSPTTGPVDYGYTF.

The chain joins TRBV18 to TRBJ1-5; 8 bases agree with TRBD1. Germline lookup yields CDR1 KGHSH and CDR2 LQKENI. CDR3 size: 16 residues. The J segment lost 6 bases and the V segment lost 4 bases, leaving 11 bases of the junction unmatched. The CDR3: CASSLGQAAAGQPQHF. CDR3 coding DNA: TGTGCCAGCTCACTGGGACAGGCTGCAGCGGGTCAGCCCCAGCATTTT.

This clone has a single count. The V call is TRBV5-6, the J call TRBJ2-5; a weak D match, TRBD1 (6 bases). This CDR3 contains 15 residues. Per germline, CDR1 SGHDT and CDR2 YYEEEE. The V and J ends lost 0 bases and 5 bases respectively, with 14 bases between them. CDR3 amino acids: CASSLVVQGRETQYF. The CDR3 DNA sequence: TGTGCCAGCAGCTTGGTTGTACAGGGACGGGAGACCCAGTACTTC.

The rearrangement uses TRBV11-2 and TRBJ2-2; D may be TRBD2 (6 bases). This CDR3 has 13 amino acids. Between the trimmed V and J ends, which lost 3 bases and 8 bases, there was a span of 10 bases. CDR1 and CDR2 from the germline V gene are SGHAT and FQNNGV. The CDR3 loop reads CASSFRRGGELFF. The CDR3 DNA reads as TGTGCCAGCAGCTTTAGGCGGGGTGGGGAGCTGTTTTTT.

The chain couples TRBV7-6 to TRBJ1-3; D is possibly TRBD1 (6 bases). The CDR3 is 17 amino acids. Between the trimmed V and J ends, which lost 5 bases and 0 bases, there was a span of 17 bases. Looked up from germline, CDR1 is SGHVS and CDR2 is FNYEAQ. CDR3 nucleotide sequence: TGTGCCAGCAGCCCCCGGTTCGGACAGCACTCTGGAAACACCATATATTTT. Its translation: CASSPRFGQHSGNTIYF.

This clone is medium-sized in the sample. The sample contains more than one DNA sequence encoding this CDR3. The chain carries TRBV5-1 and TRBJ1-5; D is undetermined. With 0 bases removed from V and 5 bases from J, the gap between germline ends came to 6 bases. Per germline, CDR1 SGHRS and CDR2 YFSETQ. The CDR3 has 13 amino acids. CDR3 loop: CASSLAGDQPQHF. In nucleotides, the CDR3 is TGCGCCAGCAGCTTGGCCGGTGATCAGCCCCAGCATTTT.